The T cell receptor beta chain described here comes from a study of identical twins. In TCRdb, the 5' RACE reads were re-called with MiXCR into one record per CDR3 protein. The sample has hundreds of thousands of distinct CDR3 sequences, around a sixth seen once; the top ten hold roughly 13%. The sample was also linked to a second study, of T cells expressing NK-cell markers.

The specimen was PBMCs. This clonotype originated in a woman younger than 35 in good health.

The CDR3 DNA is TGTGCCAGCAGCTCGGTAGCGGGAGTTCGTGGTGAGCAGTTCTTC. Translating gives CASSSVAGVRGEQFF. The gene calls are TRBV7-2 and TRBJ2-1; TRBD2 aligns across 9 bases. The J segment lost 9 bases and the V segment lost 4 bases, leaving 10 bases of the junction unmatched. This CDR3 contains 15 residues. Germline CDR1 is SGHTA and CDR2 is FQGNSA.